This TCR beta chain was profiled in a study of T cell changes during pregnancy in multiple sclerosis. The data were produced by immunoSEQ multiplex PCR, yet TCRdb's version contains in-frame clones alone and is incomplete. This table has 30,000 or so clones, roughly 89% appearing once. V dropped 7 bases and J dropped 8; count of bases not matched to a gene: 14. This CDR3 is 17 amino acids long. The germline V gene encodes CDR1 MGHDK and CDR2 SYGVNS. Sequenced here: CD8+ T cells from peripheral blood mononuclear cells, sampled in the second trimester of pregnancy. The chain has TRBV25-1 and TRBJ2-1, with 13 bases lining up with TRBD2. The sequence was obtained from a female donor in good health, enrolled as a control in a pregnancy study. The CDR3 is CASKGAGLAGERDEQFF. CDR3 DNA sequence: TGTGCCAGCAAAGGGGCCGGACTAGCGGGGGAACGGGATGAGCAGTTCTTC.